This T cell receptor (beta chain) stems from a study of blood T cell repertoires in COVID-19. Sequencing was performed with immunoSEQ multiplex PCR; in TCRdb, only in-frame clones are kept and a portion is missing. Of about 59,000 clones in the sample, 75% to 85% were seen once. The specimen was peripheral blood. The receptor was isolated from a human donor in a cohort sampled during active COVID-19.

DNA for the CDR3: TGTGCCAGCAGGAACACAGGGGGCAACTATGGCTACACCTTC. Protein sequence: CASRNTGGNYGYTF. J is TRBJ1-2 and V is TRBV6-5; 9 bases are a match to TRBD1. The germline gives CDR1 MNHEY, CDR2 SVGAGI. Trimming at V came to 6 bases and at J to 2 bases, leaving 4 bases not matched to a gene. The length of the CDR3 is 14 residues.